A selection of T cell receptor beta chains follows, all from one sample in a study of T-cell reconstitution after alpha-beta-depleted transplantation in children. TCRdb analysed the PCR reads with MiXCR anew, one entry per CDR3 protein. The sample gives roughly 670,000 distinct CDR3 sequences, around 13% of which show up once; 0.79% is in the top ten. Specimen: PBMCs, collected before TCRalphabeta/CD19-depleted stem cell transplant. The receptors originated from a girl aged 2 to 10 with congenital amegakaryocytic thrombocytopenia, due to receive a stem cell transplant. The CDR3 runs from the conserved cysteine through the conserved F or W. Each record gives: D gene, V gene, J gene, clone size, CDR3 DNA, CDR3 protein. The D gene is left open where the match is weak. The size field is filled for only some rows; it gives once, few, many or a size class.

>-|TRBV29-1|TRBJ1-5|-
TGCAGCGTCGGGGACGGACCCCTAAGCAATCAGCCCCAGCATTTT
CSVGDGPLSNQPQHF
>-|TRBV27|TRBJ2-7|many
TGTGCCAGCAGTTTAGGGCAGTACTCCTACGAGCAGTACTTC
CASSLGQYSYEQYF
>TRBD2|TRBV18|TRBJ2-1|few
TGTGCCAGCTCACGGGAGGGAGGCTACAATGAGCAGTTCTTC
CASSREGGYNEQFF
>-|TRBV5-1|TRBJ1-2|many
TGCGCCAGCAGCGCAGAAGGAGGGTATGGCTACACCTTC
CASSAEGGYGYTF
>TRBD2|TRBV5-1|TRBJ2-1|many
TGCGCCAGCAGCTTGGTGGCTAGCGGGAGTTTGAATGAGCAGTTCTTC
CASSLVASGSLNEQFF
>TRBD2|TRBV20-1|TRBJ2-7|many
TGCAGTGCGGTAGCGGGCCCTTGGGAGGACGAGCAGTACTTC
CSAVAGPWEDEQYF
>TRBD2|TRBV12-3/TRBV12-4|TRBJ2-7|many
TGTGCCAGCAGGGCCCCCGGGACTAGGGGCGAGCAGTACTTC
CASRAPGTRGEQYF
>-|TRBV20-1|TRBJ2-7|many
TGCAGTGCTAGAGATCCTGGTACAGGGAGGAGGTCCTCCTACGAGCAGTACTTC
CSARDPGTGRRSSYEQYF
>TRBD1|TRBV7-9|TRBJ1-2|many
TGTGCCAGCAGCTCCCATTACGACAGGGTAGTCTATGGCTACACCTTC
CASSSHYDRVVYGYTF
>TRBD2|TRBV7-8|TRBJ2-4|-
TGTGCCAGCAGCTTACGGCGGGAGGGCGGGGACATTCAGTACTTC
CASSLRREGGDIQYF
>-|TRBV15|TRBJ2-2|few
TGTGCCACCAGCAGAGATAAGGGATTTAAGAACACCGGGGAGCTGTTTTTT
CATSRDKGFKNTGELFF
>-|TRBV28|TRBJ2-7|few
TGTGCCAGCAGTTTCCCCGGGGGCCACGAAGGGTACGAGCAGTACTTC
CASSFPGGHEGYEQYF
>-|TRBV20-1|TRBJ2-7|many
TGCAGTGCTAGAGTCTCGACTAGCTCCTACGAGCAGTACTTC
CSARVSTSSYEQYF
>-|TRBV12-3/TRBV12-4|TRBJ2-3|few
TGTGCCAGCACCCCAGGGGCGAGCACAGATACGCAGTATTTT
CASTPGASTDTQYF
>-|TRBV28|TRBJ2-7|few
TGTGCCAGCAGTTACCGGGACACAGGCGCGTACGAGCAGTACTTC
CASSYRDTGAYEQYF
>TRBD1|TRBV12-3/TRBV12-4|TRBJ2-1|-
TGTGCCAGCAGTTTCAGACAGGGGGCTGGGGAGCAGTTCTTC
CASSFRQGAGEQFF
>TRBD2|TRBV7-8|TRBJ2-2|-
TGTGCCAGCAGCTTTGTAGCTAGCGGTAACACCGGGGAGCTGTTTTTT
CASSFVASGNTGELFF
>-|TRBV12-3/TRBV12-4|TRBJ2-5|many
TGTGCCAGTCGGGTAGCGGAGACCCAGTACTTC
CASRVAETQYF
>-|TRBV5-1|TRBJ2-7|many
TGCGCCAGCAGCTTGTTAGGGGAGAGCTCCTACGAGCAGTACTTC
CASSLLGESSYEQYF
>-|TRBV5-1|TRBJ2-3|many
TGCGCCAGCAGCTTGCGGCTTAAAGAGGGAGATACGCAGTATTTT
CASSLRLKEGDTQYF
>-|TRBV5-1|TRBJ2-1|many
TGCGCCAGCAGCTTGGCCCCTGCGAATGAGCAGTTCTTC
CASSLAPANEQFF
>-|TRBV5-1|TRBJ1-1|many
TGCGCCAGCAGCTTGAAGGCTGCGGCACCTGAAGCTTTCTTT
CASSLKAAAPEAFF
>-|TRBV7-8|TRBJ2-5|many
TGTGCCAGCAGCTTAGAGTGGGTCGGGATCCCGTACTTC
CASSLEWVGIPYF
>-|TRBV20-1|TRBJ2-7|-
TGCAGTGTCCCTGGTGGGTCTTCCCTCTACGAGCAGTACTTC
CSVPGGSSLYEQYF
>-|TRBV12-3/TRBV12-4|TRBJ2-3|many
TGTGCCAGCACCCTCGGATGGGGGTTTGGGACAGATACGCAGTATTTT
CASTLGWGFGTDTQYF
>-|TRBV5-6|TRBJ1-2|-
TGTGCCAGCAGCTTTTTCTTTACGGCCGGCTACACCTTC
CASSFFFTAGYTF
>TRBD1|TRBV20-1|TRBJ2-1|many
TGCAGTGCTTGGACAGGGCCGAGCTCCTACAATGAGCAGTTCTTC
CSAWTGPSSYNEQFF
>-|TRBV5-1|TRBJ2-7|few
TGCGCCAGCAGGGAAGGCATAGGGGACTACGAGCAGTACTTC
CASREGIGDYEQYF
>-|TRBV20-1|TRBJ2-3|many
TGCAGTGCTAGTGATAGGGCGAGCACAGATACGCAGTATTTT
CSASDRASTDTQYF
>-|TRBV15|TRBJ1-5|-
TGTGCCACCAGCAGAGCCAGGGGCTCGGGTCCCCAGCATTTT
CATSRARGSGPQHF
>-|TRBV5-1|TRBJ1-1|many
TGCGCCAGCAGCCCAAGTGGGGGCCCCAACACTGAAGCTTTCTTT
CASSPSGGPNTEAFF
>-|TRBV18|TRBJ2-5|once
TGTGCCAGCTCACCATCTAGTATCAGCGTACAAGAGACCCAGTACTTC
CASSPSSISVQETQYF
>TRBD1|TRBV5-1|TRBJ2-1|many
TGCGCCAGCAGCCTGCGACAGGGCTTATACAATGAGCAGTTCTTC
CASSLRQGLYNEQFF
>TRBD1|TRBV7-9|TRBJ2-7|few
TGTGCCAGCAGCCCACAGGGGTTCCGGGAGCAGTACTTC
CASSPQGFREQYF
>-|TRBV5-6|TRBJ2-7|many
TGTGCCAGCACCATAGGGCCCAACGAGCAGTACTTC
CASTIGPNEQYF
>-|TRBV29-1|TRBJ2-3|many
TGCAGCGTTGATGCCTGGCGGGGCACAGATACGCAGTATTTT
CSVDAWRGTDTQYF
>-|TRBV15|TRBJ2-1|many
TGTGCCACCAGCATGGACAACAATGAGCAGTTCTTC
CATSMDNNEQFF
>-|TRBV28|TRBJ1-1|many
TGTGCCAGCAAGGCGAAACTTAACACTGAAGCTTTCTTT
CASKAKLNTEAFF
>-|TRBV6-5|TRBJ2-1|once
TGTGCCAGCAGACTCGGACTGTCGAATGAGCAGTTCTTC
CASRLGLSNEQFF
>-|TRBV24-1|TRBJ2-5|-
TGTGCCACCAGTGACTTGGAGGAAGAGACCCAGTACTTC
CATSDLEEETQYF
>-|TRBV5-1|TRBJ1-1|many
TGCGCCAGCAGCTTTTCCGGGGGAGAAGCTTTCTTT
CASSFSGGEAFF
>-|TRBV7-9|TRBJ2-3|few
TGTGCCAGCAGCTTAGCAGGCTTGGGGGATACGCAGTATTTT
CASSLAGLGDTQYF
>-|TRBV2|TRBJ2-1|few
TGTGCCAGCAGGTTCAGGAGGGTCCACAATGAGCAGTTCTTC
CASRFRRVHNEQFF
>TRBD2|TRBV14|TRBJ2-1|few
TGTGCCAGCAGCCCGCTAGCGGGAGTGGGTGAGCAGTTCTTC
CASSPLAGVGEQFF